This T cell receptor (beta chain) stems from a study of T cells in localized non-small cell lung cancer. Overall study findings and caveats: Because only a single region of the tumor was sequenced, heterogeneity remains possible.

This clone has just a few counts. Antigen: not known. The repertoire was sequenced with immunoSEQ multiplex PCR; TCRdb's copy has only in-frame clones and lacks some. Of around 78,000 clones listed, more than 70% are singletons. Trimming removed 5 bases from V and 4 bases from J, with 12 bases in between. The CDR3 sequence is 14 residues long. Looked up from germline, CDR1 is LNHNV and CDR2 is YYDKDF (reference sequence). The TCR was taken from an older female donor with stage I lung adenocarcinoma. Sequences were derived from peripheral blood, sampled before any cancer treatment. The J gene is TRBJ2-1, the V gene TRBV15; D is unresolved. CDR3 nucleotides: TGTGCCACCAGCGCCTCGACTCCTTACAATGAGCAGTTCTTC. It specifies CATSASTPYNEQFF.